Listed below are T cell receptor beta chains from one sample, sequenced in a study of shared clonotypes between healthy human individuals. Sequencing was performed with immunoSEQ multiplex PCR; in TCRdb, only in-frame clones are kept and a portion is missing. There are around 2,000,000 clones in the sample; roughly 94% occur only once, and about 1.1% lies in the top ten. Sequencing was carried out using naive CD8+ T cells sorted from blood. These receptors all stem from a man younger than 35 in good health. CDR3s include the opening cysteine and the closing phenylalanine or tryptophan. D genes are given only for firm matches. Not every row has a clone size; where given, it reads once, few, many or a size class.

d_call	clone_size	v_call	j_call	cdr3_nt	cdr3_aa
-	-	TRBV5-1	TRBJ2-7	TGCGCCAGCAGCAAAGGACGGACCTACGAGCAGTACTTC	CASSKGRTYEQYF
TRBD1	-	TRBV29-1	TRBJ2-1	TGCAGCGTCCGGACAGGGGCGCCGACTGAGCAGTTCTTC	CSVRTGAPTEQFF
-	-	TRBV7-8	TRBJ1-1	TGTGCCAGCAGCTTATGGGCGACCAACACTGAAGCTTTCTTT	CASSLWATNTEAFF
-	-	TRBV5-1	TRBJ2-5	TGCGCCAGCAGCTTGGATTCGTGGACCCCCGAGACCCAGTACTTC	CASSLDSWTPETQYF
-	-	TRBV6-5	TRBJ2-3	TGTGCCAGCACGGGGGGCCACACAGATACGCAGTATTTT	CASTGGHTDTQYF
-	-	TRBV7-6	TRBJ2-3	TGTGCCAGCAGCTTAGATTTGGCAGATACGCAGTATTTT	CASSLDLADTQYF
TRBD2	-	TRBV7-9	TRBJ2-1	TGTGCCAGCAGCTCGTCCGGGACTAGCGGGAGCTCCTACAATGAGCAGTTCTTC	CASSSSGTSGSSYNEQFF
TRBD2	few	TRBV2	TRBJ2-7	TGTGCCAGCAGTGTCGGACTAGCGGGAGGAGAGTACGAGCAGTACTTC	CASSVGLAGGEYEQYF
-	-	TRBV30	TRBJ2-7	TGTGCCTGGAGTGGGCTACACCTCGAGCAGTACTTC	CAWSGLHLEQYF
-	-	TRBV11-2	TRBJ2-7	TGTGCCAGCAGCTTCCAAGCGGACCTATCCTACGAGCAGTACTTC	CASSFQADLSYEQYF
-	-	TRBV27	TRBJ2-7	TGTGCCAGCAGTTTAACGACCCCCTCCTACGAGCAGTACTTC	CASSLTTPSYEQYF
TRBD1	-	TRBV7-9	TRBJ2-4	TGTGCCAGCAGCACAAACCGGGACAGGGAGAAGGGCGAAAACATTCAGTACTTC	CASSTNRDREKGENIQYF
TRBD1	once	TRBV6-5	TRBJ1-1	TGTGCCAGCAGTTACTCGGGGACAGCTAACACTGAAGCTTTCTTT	CASSYSGTANTEAFF
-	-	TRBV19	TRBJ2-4	TGTGCCATCCCGACGGATCTAGCCAAAAACATTCAGTACTTC	CAIPTDLAKNIQYF
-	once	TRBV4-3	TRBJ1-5	TGCGCCAGCAGCCAAGAATGGCCAGGGGAAAATCAGCCCCAGCATTTT	CASSQEWPGENQPQHF
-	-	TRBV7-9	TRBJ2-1	TGTGCCAGCAGCTTAGTCGCTAGCACATACAATGAGCAGTTCTTC	CASSLVASTYNEQFF
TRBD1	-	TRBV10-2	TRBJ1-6	TGCGCCAGCAGTGGGACAGGGCCCAATTCACCCCTCCACTTT	CASSGTGPNSPLHF
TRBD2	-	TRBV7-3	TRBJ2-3	TGTGCCAGCAGCAACGGGGGGGCCACAGATACGCAGTATTTT	CASSNGGATDTQYF
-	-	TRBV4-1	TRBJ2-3	TGCGCCAGCAGCCAAGGAGGGGGCACAGATACGCAGTATTTT	CASSQGGGTDTQYF
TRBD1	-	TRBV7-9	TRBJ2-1	TGTGCCAGCAGCTTGGGACAGGGTTACTACAATGAGCAGTTCTTC	CASSLGQGYYNEQFF
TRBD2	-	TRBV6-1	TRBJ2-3	TGTGCCAGCAGTGGCTCTAGCGGGAGCACAGATACGCAGTATTTT	CASSGSSGSTDTQYF
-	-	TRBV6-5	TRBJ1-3	TGTGCCAGCAGTTTCTCAGTCTCTGGAAACACCATATATTTT	CASSFSVSGNTIYF
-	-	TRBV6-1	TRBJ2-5	TGTGCCTCCGGGGCGGACGGCACGCAAGAGACCCAGTACTTC	CASGADGTQETQYF
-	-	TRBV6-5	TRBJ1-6	TGTGCCAGCAGTTACTCAACGCCGACCTATAATTCACCCCTCCACTTT	CASSYSTPTYNSPLHF
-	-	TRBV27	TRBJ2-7	TGTGCCAGCAGCATGAGTTGGGGCGCATTAAACTACGAGCAGTACTTC	CASSMSWGALNYEQYF
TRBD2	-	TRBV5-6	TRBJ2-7	TGTGCCAGCAGCTTGGCACTAGCGGGGATTACCTACGAGCAGTACTTC	CASSLALAGITYEQYF
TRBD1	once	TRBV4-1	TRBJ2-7	TGCGCCAGCAGCCAAGACACCGGGACAGGGTGGTACGAGCAGTACTTC	CASSQDTGTGWYEQYF
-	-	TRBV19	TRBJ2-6	TGTGCCAGTAGTCCCGGGCCAACTCTCACTGGGGCCAACGTCCTGACTTTC	CASSPGPTLTGANVLTF
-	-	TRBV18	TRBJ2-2	TGTGCCAGCTCAGCCGGGACTCCGAACACCGGGGAGCTGTTTTTT	CASSAGTPNTGELFF
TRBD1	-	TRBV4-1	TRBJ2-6	TGCGCCAGCAGCCAAGCCCCCGCTGGGACAGGGGGCATATCTGGGGCCAACGTCCTGACTTTC	CASSQAPAGTGGISGANVLTF
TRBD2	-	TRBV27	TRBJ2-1	TGTGCCAGCATTCTGACGAGCGGGAGCCCCTACAATGAGCAGTTCTTC	CASILTSGSPYNEQFF
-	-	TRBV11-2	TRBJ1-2	TGTGCCAGCAGCTTAAGGGATTACGTGGATGGCTACACCTTC	CASSLRDYVDGYTF
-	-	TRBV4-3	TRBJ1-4	TGCGCCAGCAGCCAAGATGTGCAGGGAAACACTAATGAAAAACTGTTTTTT	CASSQDVQGNTNEKLFF